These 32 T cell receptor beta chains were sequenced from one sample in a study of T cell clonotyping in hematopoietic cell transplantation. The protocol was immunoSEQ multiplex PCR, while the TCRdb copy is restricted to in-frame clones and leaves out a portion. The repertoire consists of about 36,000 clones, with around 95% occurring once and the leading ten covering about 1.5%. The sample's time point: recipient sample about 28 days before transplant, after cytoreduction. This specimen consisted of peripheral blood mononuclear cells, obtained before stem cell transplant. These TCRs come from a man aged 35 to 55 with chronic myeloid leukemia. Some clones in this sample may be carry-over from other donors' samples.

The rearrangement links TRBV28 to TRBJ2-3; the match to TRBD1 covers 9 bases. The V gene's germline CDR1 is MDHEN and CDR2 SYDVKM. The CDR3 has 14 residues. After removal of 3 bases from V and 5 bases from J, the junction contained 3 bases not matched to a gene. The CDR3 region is CASSFTGGIDTQYF. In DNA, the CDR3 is TGTGCCAGCAGTTTCACAGGGGGCATAGATACGCAGTATTTT.

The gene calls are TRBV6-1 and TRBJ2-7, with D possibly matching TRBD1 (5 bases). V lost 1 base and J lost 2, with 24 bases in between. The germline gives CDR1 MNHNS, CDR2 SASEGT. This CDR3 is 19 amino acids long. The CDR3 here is CASSEEAIFKRQPAYEQYF. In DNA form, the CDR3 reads TGTGCCAGCAGTGAAGAGGCTATATTTAAGAGACAGCCAGCCTACGAGCAGTACTTC.

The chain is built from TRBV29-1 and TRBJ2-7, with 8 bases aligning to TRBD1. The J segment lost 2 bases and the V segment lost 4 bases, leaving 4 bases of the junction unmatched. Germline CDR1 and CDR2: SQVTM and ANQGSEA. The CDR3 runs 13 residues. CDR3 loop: CSVADRVPYEQYF. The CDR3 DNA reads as TGCAGCGTTGCGGACAGGGTCCCCTACGAGCAGTACTTC.

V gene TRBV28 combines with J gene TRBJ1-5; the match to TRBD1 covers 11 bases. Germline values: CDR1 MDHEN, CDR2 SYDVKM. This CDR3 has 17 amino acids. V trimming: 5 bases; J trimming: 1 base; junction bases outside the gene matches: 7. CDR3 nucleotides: TGTGCCAGCAGTCCGCCAGGACAGGGGGCGAGCAATCAGCCCCAGCATTTT. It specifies CASSPPGQGASNQPQHF.

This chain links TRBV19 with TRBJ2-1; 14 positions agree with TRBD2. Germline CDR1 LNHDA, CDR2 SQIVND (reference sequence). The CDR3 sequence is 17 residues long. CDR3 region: CATWGLAGANSYNEQFF. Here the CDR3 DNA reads TGTGCTACCTGGGGACTAGCGGGGGCCAACTCCTACAATGAGCAGTTCTTC.

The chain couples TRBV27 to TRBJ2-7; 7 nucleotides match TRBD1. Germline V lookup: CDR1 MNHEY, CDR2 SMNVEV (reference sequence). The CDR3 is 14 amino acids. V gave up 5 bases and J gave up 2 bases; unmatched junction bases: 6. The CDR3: CASSLRQGAYEQYF. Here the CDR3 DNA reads TGTGCCAGCAGTCTCAGACAGGGAGCCTACGAGCAGTACTTC.

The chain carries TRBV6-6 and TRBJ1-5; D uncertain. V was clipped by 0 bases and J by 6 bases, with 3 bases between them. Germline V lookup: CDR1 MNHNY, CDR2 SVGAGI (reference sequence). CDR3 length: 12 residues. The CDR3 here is CASSYSSQPQHF. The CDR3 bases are TGTGCCAGCAGTTACTCGAGTCAGCCCCAGCATTTT.

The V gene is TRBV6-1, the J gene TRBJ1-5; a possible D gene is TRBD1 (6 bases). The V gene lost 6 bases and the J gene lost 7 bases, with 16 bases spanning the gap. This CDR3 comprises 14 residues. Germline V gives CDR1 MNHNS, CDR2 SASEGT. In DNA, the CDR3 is TGTGCCAGCAGCTCCAGGGGTTTTGAACAGCCCCAGCATTTT. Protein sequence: CASSSRGFEQPQHF.

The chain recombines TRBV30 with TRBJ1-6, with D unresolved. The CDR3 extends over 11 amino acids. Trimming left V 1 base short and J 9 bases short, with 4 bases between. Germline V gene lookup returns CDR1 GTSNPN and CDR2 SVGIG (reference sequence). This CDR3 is CAWSGPSPLHF. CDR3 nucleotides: TGTGCCTGGAGTGGCCCTTCACCCCTCCACTTT.

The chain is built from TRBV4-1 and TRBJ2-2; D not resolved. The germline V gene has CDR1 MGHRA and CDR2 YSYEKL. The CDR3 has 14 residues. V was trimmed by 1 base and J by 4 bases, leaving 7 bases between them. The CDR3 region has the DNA TGCGCCAGCAGCCAAGGATGGGGCACCGGGGAGCTGTTTTTT. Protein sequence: CASSQGWGTGELFF.

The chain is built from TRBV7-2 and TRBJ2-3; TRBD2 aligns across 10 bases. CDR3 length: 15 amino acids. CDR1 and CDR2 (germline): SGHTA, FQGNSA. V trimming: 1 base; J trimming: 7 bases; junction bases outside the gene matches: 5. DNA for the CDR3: TGTGCCAGCAGCTTAGTAGCGGGGGGCTGGTATACGCAGTATTTT. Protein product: CASSLVAGGWYTQYF.

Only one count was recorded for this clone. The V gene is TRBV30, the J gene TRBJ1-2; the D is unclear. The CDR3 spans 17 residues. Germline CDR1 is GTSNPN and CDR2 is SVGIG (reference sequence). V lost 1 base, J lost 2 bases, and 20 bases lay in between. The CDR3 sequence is CAWSDIMTKTMNYGYTF. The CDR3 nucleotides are TGTGCCTGGAGTGATATAATGACGAAGACTATGAACTATGGCTACACCTTC.

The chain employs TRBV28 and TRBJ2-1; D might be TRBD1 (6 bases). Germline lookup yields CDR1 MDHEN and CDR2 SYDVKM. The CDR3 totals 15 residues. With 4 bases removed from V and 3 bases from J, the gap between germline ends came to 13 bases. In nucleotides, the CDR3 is TGTGCCAGCAGTTATGGGGGCGGGTTCTACAATGAGCAGTTCTTC. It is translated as CASSYGGGFYNEQFF.

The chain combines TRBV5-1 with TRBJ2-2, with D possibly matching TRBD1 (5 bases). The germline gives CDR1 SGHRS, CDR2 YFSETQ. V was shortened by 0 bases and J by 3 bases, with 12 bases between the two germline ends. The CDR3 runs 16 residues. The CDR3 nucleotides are TGCGCCAGCAGCTTGGGAGACAGAGAAGACACCGGGGAGCTGTTTTTT. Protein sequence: CASSLGDREDTGELFF.

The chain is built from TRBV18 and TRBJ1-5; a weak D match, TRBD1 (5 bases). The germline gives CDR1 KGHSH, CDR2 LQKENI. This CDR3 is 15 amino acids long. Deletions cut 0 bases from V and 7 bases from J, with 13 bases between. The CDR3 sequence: CASSPPGGFHQPQHF. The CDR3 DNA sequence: TGTGCCAGCTCACCACCGGGGGGTTTTCACCAGCCCCAGCATTTT.

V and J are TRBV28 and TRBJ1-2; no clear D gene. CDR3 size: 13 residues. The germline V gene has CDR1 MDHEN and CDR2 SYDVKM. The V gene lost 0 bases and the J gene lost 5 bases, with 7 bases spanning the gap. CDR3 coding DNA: TGTGCCAGCAGTTTATGGAAAGGGTATGGCTACACCTTC. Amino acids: CASSLWKGYGYTF.

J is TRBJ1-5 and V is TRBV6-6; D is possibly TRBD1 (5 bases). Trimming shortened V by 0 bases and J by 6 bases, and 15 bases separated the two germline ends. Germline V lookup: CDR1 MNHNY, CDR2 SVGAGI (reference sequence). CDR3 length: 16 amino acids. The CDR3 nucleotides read TGTGCCAGCAGTTACTCGGGGGGAGCGGTAAGTCAGCCCCAGCATTTT. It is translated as CASSYSGGAVSQPQHF.

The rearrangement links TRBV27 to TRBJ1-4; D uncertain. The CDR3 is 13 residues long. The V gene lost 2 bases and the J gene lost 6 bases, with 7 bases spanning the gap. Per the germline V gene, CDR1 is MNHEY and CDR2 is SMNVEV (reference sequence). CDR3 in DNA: TGTGCCAGCAGTTTACGAGGGTATGAAAAACTGTTTTTT. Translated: CASSLRGYEKLFF. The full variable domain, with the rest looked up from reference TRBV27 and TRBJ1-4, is EAQVTQNPRYLITVTGKKLTVTCSQNMNHEYMSWYRQDPGLGLRQIYYSMNVEVTDKGDVPEGYKVSRKEKRNFPLILESPSPNQTSLYFCASSLRGYEKLFFGSGTQLSVL.

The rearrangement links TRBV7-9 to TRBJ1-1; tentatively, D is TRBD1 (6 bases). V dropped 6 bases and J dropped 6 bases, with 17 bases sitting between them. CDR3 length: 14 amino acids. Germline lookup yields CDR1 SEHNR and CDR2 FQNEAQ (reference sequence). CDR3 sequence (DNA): TGTGCCAGCAGTTATTCACAGGGTACCGCTGAAGCTTTCTTT. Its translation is CASSYSQGTAEAFF.

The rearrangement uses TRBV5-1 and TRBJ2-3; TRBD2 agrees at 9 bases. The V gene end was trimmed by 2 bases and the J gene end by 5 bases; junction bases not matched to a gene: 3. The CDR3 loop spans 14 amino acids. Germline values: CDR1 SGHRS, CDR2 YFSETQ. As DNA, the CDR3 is TGCGCCAGCAGCTTTGGGCGGGGGGGAGATACGCAGTATTTT. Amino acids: CASSFGRGGDTQYF.

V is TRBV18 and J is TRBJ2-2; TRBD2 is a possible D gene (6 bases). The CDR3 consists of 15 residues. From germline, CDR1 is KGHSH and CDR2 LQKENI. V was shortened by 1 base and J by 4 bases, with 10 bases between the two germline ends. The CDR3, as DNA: TGTGCCAGCTCACCACGGCAGGGAGGCACCGGGGAGCTGTTTTTT. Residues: CASSPRQGGTGELFF.

The CDR3 region has the DNA TGTGCCAGCAGTTATCCCGTCTGGACTGAAGCTTTCTTT. Protein product: CASSYPVWTEAFF. J is TRBJ1-1 and V is TRBV6-6; D is undetermined. The V gene's germline CDR1 is MNHNY and CDR2 SVGAGI (reference sequence). CDR3 length: 13 residues. Between the trimmed V and J ends, which lost 3 bases and 5 bases, there was a span of 10 bases.

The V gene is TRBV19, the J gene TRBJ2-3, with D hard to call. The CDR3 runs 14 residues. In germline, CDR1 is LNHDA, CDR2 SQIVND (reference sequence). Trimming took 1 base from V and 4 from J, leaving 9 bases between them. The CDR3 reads CASSIAPAPDTQYF. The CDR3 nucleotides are TGTGCCAGTAGTATAGCTCCAGCCCCAGATACGCAGTATTTT.

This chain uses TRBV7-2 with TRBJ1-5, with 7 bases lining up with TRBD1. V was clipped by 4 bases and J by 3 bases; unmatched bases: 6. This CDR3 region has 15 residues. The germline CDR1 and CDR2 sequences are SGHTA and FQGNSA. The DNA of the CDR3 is TGTGCCAGCAGCTCAGACAGGGCAAACAATCAGCCCCAGCATTTT. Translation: CASSSDRANNQPQHF.

The CDR3 spells CASSLVARGQFDEQYF. CDR3 nucleotide sequence: TGCGCCAGCAGCTTGGTGGCCAGGGGGCAGTTCGACGAGCAGTACTTC. This chain links TRBV5-1 with TRBJ2-7; 8 nucleotides match TRBD1. Trimming at V came to 0 bases and at J to 5 bases, leaving 10 bases not matched to a gene. The CDR3 totals 16 residues. Germline V CDR1 and CDR2: SGHRS, YFSETQ.

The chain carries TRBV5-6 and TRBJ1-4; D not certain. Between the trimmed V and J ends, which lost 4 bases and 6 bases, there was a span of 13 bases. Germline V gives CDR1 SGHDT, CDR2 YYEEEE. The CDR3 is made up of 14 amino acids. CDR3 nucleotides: TGTGCCAGCAGCCTACGCACAGTTGATGAAAAACTGTTTTTT. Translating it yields CASSLRTVDEKLFF.

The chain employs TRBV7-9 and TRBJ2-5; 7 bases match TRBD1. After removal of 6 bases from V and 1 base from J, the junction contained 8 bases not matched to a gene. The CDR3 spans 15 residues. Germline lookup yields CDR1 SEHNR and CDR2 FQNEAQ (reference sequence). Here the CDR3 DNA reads TGTGCCAGCAGTTTACGAGCAGGGGGCCAAGAGACCCAGTACTTC. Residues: CASSLRAGGQETQYF. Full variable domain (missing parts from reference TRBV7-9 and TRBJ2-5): DTGVSQNPRHKITKRGQNVTFRCDPISEHNRLYWYRQTLGQGPEFLTYFQNEAQLEKSRLLSDRFSAERPKGSFSTLEIQRTEQGDSAMYLCASSLRAGGQETQYFGPGTRLLVL.

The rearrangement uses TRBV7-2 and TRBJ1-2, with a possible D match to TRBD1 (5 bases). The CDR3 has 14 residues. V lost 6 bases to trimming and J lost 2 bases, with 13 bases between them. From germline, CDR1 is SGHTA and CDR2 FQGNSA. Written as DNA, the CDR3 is TGTGCCAGCAGACAGACAGCTACCAACTATGGCTACACCTTC. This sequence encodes CASRQTATNYGYTF.

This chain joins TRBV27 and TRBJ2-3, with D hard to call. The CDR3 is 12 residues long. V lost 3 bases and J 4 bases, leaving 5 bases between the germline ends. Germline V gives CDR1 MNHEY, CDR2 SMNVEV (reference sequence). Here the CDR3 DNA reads TGTGCCAGCAGTTTTGGCGCAGATACGCAGTATTTT. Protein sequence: CASSFGADTQYF.

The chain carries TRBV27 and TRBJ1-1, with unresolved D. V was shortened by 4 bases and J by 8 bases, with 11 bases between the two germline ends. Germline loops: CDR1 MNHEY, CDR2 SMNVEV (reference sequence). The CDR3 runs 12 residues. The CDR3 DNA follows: TGTGCCAGCAGTTCGCAGACCGACGAAGCTTTCTTT. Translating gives CASSSQTDEAFF.

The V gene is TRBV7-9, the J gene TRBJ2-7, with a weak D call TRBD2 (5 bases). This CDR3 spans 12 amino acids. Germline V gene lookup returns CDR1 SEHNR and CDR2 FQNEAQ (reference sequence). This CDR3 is CALGVLSYEQYF. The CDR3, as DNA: TGTGCTCTCGGGGTTCTATCCTACGAGCAGTACTTC.

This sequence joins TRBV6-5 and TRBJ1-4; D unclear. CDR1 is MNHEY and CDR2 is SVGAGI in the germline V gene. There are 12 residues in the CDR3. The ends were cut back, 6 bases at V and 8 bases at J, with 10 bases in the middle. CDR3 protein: CASSPPTEKLFF. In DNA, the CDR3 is TGTGCCAGCAGCCCCCCGACAGAAAAACTGTTTTTT.